Below, one T cell receptor beta chain is given with its context. Its target is not known. This specimen belongs to a study of PD-1 blockade in classical Hodgkin lymphoma. Trimming stripped 1 base from V and 3 bases from J, with 10 bases between. Germline loops: CDR1 SGHTA, CDR2 FQGNSA. The CDR3 runs to 15 residues. No patient escaped relapse after autologous stem cell transplantation, and brentuximab vedotin exposure varied. Study observations and caveats: It was CD4+ TCR diversity, not CD8+, that rose significantly by C4D1. Possibly reflecting disease activity or prior therapy, repertoire differences have causes that remain undefined. Complete responders showed a baseline diversity that resembled the diversity of newly diagnosed patients.

Repertoires were generated with immunoSEQ multiplex PCR, while TCRdb's copy carries only in-frame clones and drops some. The sample contains 66,000 or so clones, 70% to 80% of which appear only once. Sample: peripheral blood mononuclear cells (PBMCs), taken before the second cycle of nivolumab. This receptor was identified in a human donor with classical Hodgkin lymphoma. The V gene is TRBV7-2, the J gene TRBJ1-3, with D possibly matching TRBD1 (6 bases). The CDR3 spells CASSLERGVGNTIYF. As DNA, the CDR3 is TGTGCCAGCAGCTTAGAGAGGGGGGTTGGAAACACCATATATTTT.